The rows below give T cell receptor beta chains drawn from one sample of a study of vaccination effects on CD4 cells after COVID-19. Their antigen targets remain unknown. Measured with immunoSEQ multiplex PCR; TCRdb has only the in-frame clones, and not every one. This table has under 80,000 clones, 78% appearing once. Specimen: CD4+ T cells from PBMCs cultured with SARS-CoV-2 spike peptides, collected before COVID-19 vaccination. Receptors originate from a human donor who received a COVID-19 vaccine. The CDR3 runs from the conserved cysteine through the conserved F or W. The D gene is left open where the match is weak. The size of a clone is reported for some rows only, either as once, few or many, or as a class for expanded clones.

j_gene: TRBJ1-2; d_gene: TRBD1; abundance: few; v_gene: TRBV4-1; CDR3aa: CASSQERTGVGYTF; CDR3nt: TGCGCCAGCAGCCAAGAGAGGACAGGGGTTGGCTACACCTTC
j_gene: TRBJ2-1; d_gene: .; abundance: .; v_gene: TRBV3-1/TRBV3-2; CDR3aa: CASSQGPRRGSYNEQFF; CDR3nt: TGTGCCAGCAGCCAAGGTCCTAGACGGGGCTCCTACAATGAGCAGTTCTTC
j_gene: TRBJ1-6; d_gene: TRBD1; abundance: .; v_gene: TRBV13; CDR3aa: CASSFRVQGGNSPLHF; CDR3nt: TGTGCCAGCAGTTTTAGGGTACAGGGGGGAAATTCACCCCTCCACTTT
j_gene: TRBJ2-1; d_gene: TRBD1; abundance: .; v_gene: TRBV7-3; CDR3aa: CASSWDAGTGVNEQFF; CDR3nt: TGTGCCAGCAGCTGGGACGCCGGGACAGGGGTCAATGAGCAGTTCTTC
j_gene: TRBJ1-1; d_gene: .; abundance: .; v_gene: TRBV10-1; CDR3aa: CASSESRGRNTEAFF; CDR3nt: TGCGCCAGCAGTGAGTCGCGGGGGAGGAACACTGAAGCTTTCTTT
j_gene: TRBJ2-5; d_gene: TRBD2; abundance: .; v_gene: TRBV5-1; CDR3aa: CASSLAAGGPLETQYF; CDR3nt: TGCGCCAGCAGCTTGGCGGCGGGGGGGCCGTTAGAGACCCAGTACTTC
j_gene: TRBJ1-1; d_gene: .; abundance: .; v_gene: TRBV18; CDR3aa: CASSPPLGEAFF; CDR3nt: TGTGCCAGCTCACCACCACTAGGGGAAGCTTTCTTT
j_gene: TRBJ2-5; d_gene: .; abundance: .; v_gene: TRBV29-1; CDR3aa: CSVSRETQYF; CDR3nt: TGCAGCGTGTCCCGGGAGACCCAGTACTTC
j_gene: TRBJ1-5; d_gene: TRBD1; abundance: .; v_gene: TRBV27; CDR3aa: CASSITSGTGRLHF; CDR3nt: TGTGCCAGCAGTATAACTTCCGGGACAGGGAGGCTGCATTTT
j_gene: TRBJ1-5; d_gene: TRBD1; abundance: .; v_gene: TRBV7-9; CDR3aa: CASSLDRGGMNQPQHF; CDR3nt: TGTGCCAGCAGCTTGGACAGGGGGGGAATGAATCAGCCCCAGCATTTT
j_gene: TRBJ2-5; d_gene: .; abundance: .; v_gene: TRBV11-2; CDR3aa: CASSRDQQETQYF; CDR3nt: TGTGCCAGCAGCCGGGACCAACAAGAGACCCAGTACTTC
j_gene: TRBJ1-1; d_gene: TRBD1; abundance: .; v_gene: TRBV20-1; CDR3aa: CSINRGTEAFF; CDR3nt: TGCTCCATCAACAGGGGTACTGAAGCTTTCTTT
j_gene: TRBJ2-1; d_gene: TRBD2; abundance: .; v_gene: TRBV5-1; CDR3aa: CASRAGLAGGQINEQFF; CDR3nt: TGCGCCAGCAGGGCCGGACTAGCGGGGGGGCAAATCAATGAGCAGTTCTTC
j_gene: TRBJ2-5; d_gene: .; abundance: .; v_gene: TRBV4-1; CDR3aa: CASSLYRDGETQYF; CDR3nt: TGCGCCAGCAGTCTTTACAGGGATGGAGAGACCCAGTACTTC
j_gene: TRBJ1-5; d_gene: TRBD1; abundance: .; v_gene: TRBV4-1; CDR3aa: CASSQGDRGMDQPQHF; CDR3nt: TGCGCCAGCAGCCAAGGGGACAGGGGAATGGATCAGCCCCAGCATTTT
j_gene: TRBJ1-6; d_gene: .; abundance: .; v_gene: TRBV4-3; CDR3aa: CASSQEQISPLHF; CDR3nt: TGCGCCAGCAGCCAAGAACAGATTTCACCCCTCCACTTT
j_gene: TRBJ2-5; d_gene: TRBD2; abundance: once; v_gene: TRBV18; CDR3aa: CASSPLLGGNQETQYF; CDR3nt: TGTGCCAGCTCACCACTTCTGGGGGGGAACCAAGAGACCCAGTACTTC
j_gene: TRBJ2-1; d_gene: .; abundance: .; v_gene: TRBV2; CDR3aa: CASITEANYNEQFF; CDR3nt: TGTGCCAGCATAACGGAAGCAAACTACAATGAGCAGTTCTTC
j_gene: TRBJ1-1; d_gene: .; abundance: .; v_gene: TRBV29-1; CDR3aa: CSVSRGWGSDTEAFF; CDR3nt: TGCAGCGTTTCGAGGGGGTGGGGGTCGGACACTGAAGCTTTCTTT
j_gene: TRBJ2-3; d_gene: TRBD1; abundance: .; v_gene: TRBV24-1; CDR3aa: CATSDATGADTQYF; CDR3nt: TGTGCCACCAGTGATGCGACAGGGGCAGATACGCAGTATTTT
j_gene: TRBJ1-1; d_gene: .; abundance: .; v_gene: TRBV9; CDR3aa: CASRPSSNTEAFF; CDR3nt: TGTGCCAGCAGGCCTTCATCGAACACTGAAGCTTTCTTT
j_gene: TRBJ2-5; d_gene: .; abundance: .; v_gene: TRBV9; CDR3aa: CASSVAIQGTQYF; CDR3nt: TGTGCCAGCAGCGTAGCTATCCAGGGGACCCAGTACTTC
j_gene: TRBJ1-1; d_gene: .; abundance: .; v_gene: TRBV5-6; CDR3aa: CASSFQGEAFF; CDR3nt: TGTGCCAGCAGCTTCCAGGGGGAAGCTTTCTTT
j_gene: TRBJ1-1; d_gene: .; abundance: .; v_gene: TRBV27; CDR3aa: CASRSAGRLEAFF; CDR3nt: TGTGCCAGCAGATCTGCGGGACGTCTAGAAGCTTTCTTT
j_gene: TRBJ1-4; d_gene: .; abundance: .; v_gene: TRBV14; CDR3aa: CASSQGLSANEKLFF; CDR3nt: TGTGCCAGCAGCCAAGGCTTGTCGGCTAATGAAAAACTGTTTTTT
j_gene: TRBJ2-3; d_gene: .; abundance: .; v_gene: TRBV7-9; CDR3aa: CASSLAPPGDTQYF; CDR3nt: TGTGCCAGCAGCTTAGCCCCCCCCGGAGATACGCAGTATTTT
j_gene: TRBJ1-1; d_gene: .; abundance: .; v_gene: TRBV6-5; CDR3aa: CASSTRTANTEAFF; CDR3nt: TGTGCCAGCAGCACCAGGACAGCTAACACTGAAGCTTTCTTT
j_gene: TRBJ2-5; d_gene: .; abundance: .; v_gene: TRBV5-1; CDR3aa: CASSGTLGETQYF; CDR3nt: TGCGCCAGCAGTGGGACACTGGGAGAGACCCAGTACTTC
j_gene: TRBJ1-2; d_gene: .; abundance: .; v_gene: TRBV10-2; CDR3aa: CASAVQGSGYTF; CDR3nt: TGCGCCAGCGCGGTTCAGGGGAGTGGCTACACCTTC
j_gene: TRBJ1-1; d_gene: .; abundance: .; v_gene: TRBV6-1; CDR3aa: CASSDRSNTEAFF; CDR3nt: TGTGCCAGCAGTGACAGGTCGAACACTGAAGCTTTCTTT
j_gene: TRBJ2-1; d_gene: TRBD2; abundance: once; v_gene: TRBV5-1; CDR3aa: CASSQLAGGDNEQFF; CDR3nt: TGCGCCAGCAGCCAACTAGCGGGGGGGGACAATGAGCAGTTCTTC
j_gene: TRBJ1-5; d_gene: .; abundance: .; v_gene: TRBV6-2/TRBV6-3; CDR3aa: CASSLLGYSNQPQHF; CDR3nt: TGTGCCAGCAGTTTGTTGGGATATAGCAATCAGCCCCAGCATTTT
j_gene: TRBJ1-2; d_gene: TRBD1; abundance: .; v_gene: TRBV2; CDR3aa: CASRDRGPVGYTF; CDR3nt: TGTGCCAGCCGGGACAGGGGGCCGGTCGGCTACACCTTC
j_gene: TRBJ1-3; d_gene: .; abundance: .; v_gene: TRBV7-8; CDR3aa: CASSPDTSSGNTIYF; CDR3nt: TGTGCCAGCAGCCCAGATACAAGCTCTGGAAACACCATATATTTT
j_gene: TRBJ1-2; d_gene: TRBD1; abundance: .; v_gene: TRBV7-2; CDR3aa: CASSSTGQVLGYGYTF; CDR3nt: TGTGCCAGCAGCTCAACGGGACAGGTTCTGGGCTATGGCTACACCTTC
j_gene: TRBJ2-1; d_gene: .; abundance: .; v_gene: TRBV6-5; CDR3aa: CASKVGSGNEQFF; CDR3nt: TGTGCCAGCAAGGTGGGTAGCGGCAATGAGCAGTTCTTC
j_gene: TRBJ1-5; d_gene: .; abundance: .; v_gene: TRBV24-1; CDR3aa: CATSTGGPDQPQHF; CDR3nt: TGTGCCACCAGCACGGGAGGGCCCGATCAGCCCCAGCATTTT
j_gene: TRBJ1-4; d_gene: TRBD1; abundance: .; v_gene: TRBV7-2; CDR3aa: CASSSGGGGEKLFF; CDR3nt: TGTGCCAGCAGCTCAGGGGGAGGGGGAGAAAAACTGTTTTTT
j_gene: TRBJ2-2; d_gene: TRBD2; abundance: .; v_gene: TRBV28; CDR3aa: CASSLGGTRTGELFF; CDR3nt: TGTGCCAGCAGTTTGGGGGGGACGCGGACCGGGGAGCTGTTTTTT
j_gene: TRBJ1-1; d_gene: .; abundance: .; v_gene: TRBV30; CDR3aa: CAWSAFLLRETEAFF; CDR3nt: TGTGCCTGGAGTGCTTTCTTACTAAGGGAGACTGAAGCTTTCTTT
j_gene: TRBJ2-6; d_gene: TRBD1; abundance: .; v_gene: TRBV7-8; CDR3aa: CASSPLQGASSGANVLTF; CDR3nt: TGTGCCAGCAGCCCGCTACAGGGGGCGAGCTCTGGGGCCAACGTCCTGACTTTC
j_gene: TRBJ2-1; d_gene: .; abundance: few; v_gene: TRBV7-8; CDR3aa: CASSMPGRNYNEQFF; CDR3nt: TGTGCCAGCAGCATGCCGGGACGGAATTACAATGAGCAGTTCTTC
j_gene: TRBJ1-1; d_gene: TRBD1; abundance: .; v_gene: TRBV28; CDR3aa: CASSFDRGAEAFF; CDR3nt: TGTGCCAGCAGTTTCGACAGGGGGGCTGAAGCTTTCTTT
j_gene: TRBJ1-3; d_gene: .; abundance: .; v_gene: TRBV6-5; CDR3aa: CANSYSMSGAENTIYF; CDR3nt: TGTGCCAACAGTTACTCGATGTCAGGGGCTGAAAACACCATATATTTT
j_gene: TRBJ2-2; d_gene: TRBD2; abundance: .; v_gene: TRBV2; CDR3aa: CASRGLADTGELFF; CDR3nt: TGTGCCAGCAGGGGACTAGCTGACACCGGGGAGCTGTTTTTT
j_gene: TRBJ2-5; d_gene: TRBD1; abundance: .; v_gene: TRBV11-1; CDR3aa: CASSRRQGAEETQYF; CDR3nt: TGTGCCAGCAGCCGTCGACAGGGGGCTGAAGAGACCCAGTACTTC
j_gene: TRBJ2-1; d_gene: TRBD2; abundance: .; v_gene: TRBV7-3; CDR3aa: CASSLSGGNEQFF; CDR3nt: TGTGCCAGCAGCTTAAGCGGGGGGAATGAGCAGTTCTTC
j_gene: TRBJ2-5; d_gene: TRBD2; abundance: .; v_gene: TRBV5-6; CDR3aa: CASSSRRGGETQYF; CDR3nt: TGTGCCAGCAGCTCCCGGCGGGGAGGGGAGACCCAGTACTTC
j_gene: TRBJ2-3; d_gene: TRBD2; abundance: .; v_gene: TRBV9; CDR3aa: CASSAGGGDLTDTQYF; CDR3nt: TGTGCCAGCAGCGCTGGGGGAGGGGACCTCACAGATACGCAGTATTTT
j_gene: TRBJ1-6; d_gene: .; abundance: .; v_gene: TRBV2; CDR3aa: CASSEAHNSPLHF; CDR3nt: TGTGCCAGCAGTGAAGCGCACAATTCACCCCTCCACTTT
j_gene: TRBJ1-2; d_gene: .; abundance: few; v_gene: TRBV7-9; CDR3aa: CASSPEANYGYTF; CDR3nt: TGTGCCAGCAGCCCCGAGGCTAACTATGGCTACACCTTC
j_gene: TRBJ2-5; d_gene: .; abundance: .; v_gene: TRBV6-5; CDR3aa: CASSYVGASLGETQYF; CDR3nt: TGTGCCAGCAGTTACGTGGGGGCCTCGCTGGGAGAGACCCAGTACTTC
j_gene: TRBJ1-5; d_gene: TRBD1; abundance: once; v_gene: TRBV6-5; CDR3aa: CASSGDRGLNQPQHF; CDR3nt: TGTGCCAGCAGCGGGGACAGGGGTCTGAATCAGCCCCAGCATTTT
j_gene: TRBJ1-2; d_gene: TRBD1; abundance: .; v_gene: TRBV11-2; CDR3aa: CASSTQGGNYGYTF; CDR3nt: TGTGCCAGCAGCACCCAGGGGGGGAACTATGGCTATACCTTC